The present TCR beta chain was sequenced within a study of patients and donors after allogeneic stem cell transplantation. TCRdb re-called the RT-PCR reads through MiXCR, storing one row per CDR3 protein. This table holds 390,000 or so distinct CDR3 sequences, 15% to 20% found once. Per the germline V gene, CDR1 is MNHEY and CDR2 is SVGEGT. The ends lost 5 bases at V and 9 bases at J; junction bases unmatched: 6. This CDR3 region has 14 residues. The chain links TRBV6-2 or TRBV6-3 to TRBJ2-1; 11 bases line up with TRBD2. This receptor was taken from a human donor who was either an allogeneic HSCT recipient or a stem cell or donor lymphocyte infusion donor (not recorded which). It is not recorded whose cells these are; they may come from a transplant donor. Sequencing was done on a sample of blood, either unsorted or a sorted T cell fraction (not recorded which). The CDR3 is CASSTGTSGGEQFF. In nucleotides, the CDR3 is TGTGCCAGCAGTACCGGGACTAGCGGAGGTGAGCAGTTCTTC.